These T cell receptor beta chains were read from a single sample in a study of shared clonotypes between healthy human individuals. Generated by immunoSEQ multiplex PCR, the TCRdb table keeps only in-frame clones and is missing some. The table has millions of clones, around 94% seen once; the top ten hold roughly 0.14%. The sequenced sample consisted of naive CD4+ T cells sorted from blood. The receptor set was obtained from a man between 18 and 29 years old in good health. The CDR3 runs from the conserved cysteine through the conserved F or W. D genes are given only for firm matches. A row's size may be missing; if present it is once, few, many or a size class.

CDR3aa: CASSQGSGPSGANVLTF; CDR3nt: TGCGCCAGCAGCCAAGGCTCCGGCCCCTCTGGGGCCAACGTCCTGACTTTC; len: 17; d_gene: -; abundance: -; v_gene: TRBV4-1; j_gene: TRBJ2-6
CDR3aa: CASSQRDTGVTEAFF; CDR3nt: TGCGCCAGCAGCCAACGGGATACAGGGGTAACTGAAGCTTTCTTT; len: 15; d_gene: TRBD1; abundance: once; v_gene: TRBV4-3; j_gene: TRBJ1-1
CDR3aa: CASSPWGSVGTGELFF; CDR3nt: TGTGCCAGCAGCCCCTGGGGATCGGTAGGGACCGGGGAGCTGTTTTTT; len: 16; d_gene: -; abundance: -; v_gene: TRBV11-2; j_gene: TRBJ2-2
CDR3aa: CAISERENSNQPQHF; CDR3nt: TGTGCCATCAGTGAGAGGGAAAATAGCAATCAGCCCCAGCATTTT; len: 15; d_gene: -; abundance: -; v_gene: TRBV10-3; j_gene: TRBJ1-5
CDR3aa: CASRGQPGNTIYF; CDR3nt: TGTGCCAGCAGGGGGCAGCCTGGAAACACCATATATTTT; len: 13; d_gene: -; abundance: -; v_gene: TRBV2; j_gene: TRBJ1-3
CDR3aa: CASSFETGLVSYEQYF; CDR3nt: TGCGCCAGCAGCTTTGAGACAGGGTTGGTATCCTACGAGCAGTACTTC; len: 16; d_gene: TRBD1; abundance: -; v_gene: TRBV5-1; j_gene: TRBJ2-7
CDR3aa: CASRVGQSYGYTF; CDR3nt: TGTGCCAGCAGGGTGGGGCAGAGCTATGGCTACACCTTC; len: 13; d_gene: -; abundance: -; v_gene: TRBV28; j_gene: TRBJ1-2
CDR3aa: CASSSPTGFKDGELFF; CDR3nt: TGTGCCAGCAGCTCCCCGACAGGGTTTAAGGACGGGGAGCTGTTTTTT; len: 16; d_gene: TRBD1; abundance: -; v_gene: TRBV5-4; j_gene: TRBJ2-2
CDR3aa: CASSVLQGSPYEQYF; CDR3nt: TGTGCCAGCAGTGTTCTACAGGGGAGCCCCTACGAGCAGTACTTC; len: 15; d_gene: TRBD1; abundance: -; v_gene: TRBV6-1; j_gene: TRBJ2-7
CDR3aa: CASIARGNYEQYF; CDR3nt: TGTGCCAGTATCGCCAGGGGAAACTACGAGCAGTACTTC; len: 13; d_gene: -; abundance: -; v_gene: TRBV19; j_gene: TRBJ2-7
CDR3aa: CASSLQWTGYQETQYF; CDR3nt: TGTGCCAGCAGTTTACAATGGACAGGATACCAAGAGACCCAGTACTTC; len: 16; d_gene: TRBD1; abundance: -; v_gene: TRBV27; j_gene: TRBJ2-5
CDR3aa: CASSTSGSFEQFF; CDR3nt: TGTGCCAGCTCTACTAGCGGGAGTTTTGAGCAGTTCTTC; len: 13; d_gene: TRBD2; abundance: -; v_gene: TRBV6-5; j_gene: TRBJ2-1
CDR3aa: CASSVQSSYNEQFF; CDR3nt: TGTGCCAGCAGCGTGCAGAGCTCCTACAATGAGCAGTTCTTC; len: 14; d_gene: -; abundance: -; v_gene: TRBV9; j_gene: TRBJ2-1
CDR3aa: CASSRDNSYEQYF; CDR3nt: TGTGCCAGCAGCCGGGACAACTCCTACGAGCAGTACTTC; len: 13; d_gene: -; abundance: -; v_gene: TRBV11-2; j_gene: TRBJ2-7
CDR3aa: CASSLGNNYGYTF; CDR3nt: TGCGCCAGCAGCTTGGGGAACAACTATGGCTACACCTTC; len: 13; d_gene: -; abundance: -; v_gene: TRBV5-1; j_gene: TRBJ1-2
CDR3aa: CASSQAIPGGRQGEQYF; CDR3nt: TGCGCCAGCAGCCAAGCTATTCCAGGGGGTCGCCAAGGGGAGCAGTACTTC; len: 17; d_gene: TRBD1; abundance: -; v_gene: TRBV4-1; j_gene: TRBJ2-7
CDR3aa: CASSPRTGGGEQYF; CDR3nt: TGTGCCAGCAGCCCTCGGACAGGGGGAGGCGAGCAGTACTTC; len: 14; d_gene: TRBD1; abundance: -; v_gene: TRBV5-6; j_gene: TRBJ2-7
CDR3aa: CASSLVAGRNEQFF; CDR3nt: TGTGCCAGCAGCTTAGTGGCGGGCCGCAATGAGCAGTTCTTC; len: 14; d_gene: -; abundance: -; v_gene: TRBV11-2; j_gene: TRBJ2-1
CDR3aa: CASSFTGNYGYTF; CDR3nt: TGTGCCAGCAGTTTTACAGGGAACTATGGCTACACCTTC; len: 13; d_gene: -; abundance: -; v_gene: TRBV11-2; j_gene: TRBJ1-2
CDR3aa: CASSLVRETQYF; CDR3nt: TGTGCCAGCAGCTTAGTAAGGGAGACCCAGTACTTC; len: 12; d_gene: -; abundance: few; v_gene: TRBV7-2; j_gene: TRBJ2-5
CDR3aa: CASSLGEGFYSPLHF; CDR3nt: TGTGCCAGCAGCTTAGGAGAGGGTTTTTATTCACCCCTCCACTTT; len: 15; d_gene: -; abundance: -; v_gene: TRBV11-2; j_gene: TRBJ1-6
CDR3aa: CASSLAGGPGQEKLFF; CDR3nt: TGTGCCAGCAGCTTGGCCGGGGGACCCGGACAGGAAAAACTGTTTTTT; len: 16; d_gene: -; abundance: -; v_gene: TRBV5-6; j_gene: TRBJ1-4
CDR3aa: CASSTIPGQGPRQPQHF; CDR3nt: TGTGCCAGCAGTACTATTCCGGGACAGGGGCCTCGGCAGCCCCAGCATTTT; len: 17; d_gene: TRBD1; abundance: -; v_gene: TRBV2; j_gene: TRBJ1-5
CDR3aa: CASRDPGQGNYGYTF; CDR3nt: TGTGCCAGCAGGGACCCGGGACAGGGAAACTATGGCTACACCTTC; len: 15; d_gene: TRBD1; abundance: -; v_gene: TRBV9; j_gene: TRBJ1-2
CDR3aa: CASSYSSGNEQYF; CDR3nt: TGTGCCAGCAGTTACTCGTCAGGGAACGAGCAGTACTTC; len: 13; d_gene: -; abundance: once; v_gene: TRBV6-5; j_gene: TRBJ2-7
CDR3aa: CASKTSGGLGTEAFF; CDR3nt: TGTGCCAGCAAAACGTCAGGGGGCTTAGGCACTGAAGCTTTCTTT; len: 15; d_gene: TRBD1; abundance: -; v_gene: TRBV2; j_gene: TRBJ1-1
CDR3aa: CASSPRGTGVSPLHF; CDR3nt: TGCGCCAGCAGCCCTAGAGGGACAGGGGTTTCACCCCTCCACTTT; len: 15; d_gene: TRBD1; abundance: -; v_gene: TRBV4-3; j_gene: TRBJ1-6
CDR3aa: CASRTSGISSYNEQFF; CDR3nt: TGCGCCAGCAGAACTAGCGGCATTAGCTCCTACAATGAGCAGTTCTTC; len: 16; d_gene: TRBD2; abundance: -; v_gene: TRBV4-1; j_gene: TRBJ2-1
CDR3aa: CASSLGENEKLFF; CDR3nt: TGTGCCAGCAGCTTAGGGGAGAATGAAAAACTGTTTTTT; len: 13; d_gene: -; abundance: -; v_gene: TRBV7-8; j_gene: TRBJ1-4
CDR3aa: CASSFGGQPQHF; CDR3nt: TGTGCCAGCAGTTTTGGGGGTCAGCCCCAGCATTTT; len: 12; d_gene: -; abundance: -; v_gene: TRBV28; j_gene: TRBJ1-5
CDR3aa: CASSEQGYGNSPLHF; CDR3nt: TGTGCCAGCAGCGAACAGGGATATGGTAATTCACCCCTCCACTTT; len: 15; d_gene: -; abundance: -; v_gene: TRBV11-2; j_gene: TRBJ1-6
CDR3aa: CASSLAQGSSYNEQFF; CDR3nt: TGTGCCAGCAGCTTAGCTCAGGGGAGCTCCTACAATGAGCAGTTCTTC; len: 16; d_gene: -; abundance: -; v_gene: TRBV7-2; j_gene: TRBJ2-1
CDR3aa: CASSRRGLGTYNEQFF; CDR3nt: TGTGCCAGCAGCCGCCGGGGACTGGGGACCTACAATGAGCAGTTCTTC; len: 16; d_gene: -; abundance: -; v_gene: TRBV7-2; j_gene: TRBJ2-1
CDR3aa: CASSSVRGNNEQFF; CDR3nt: TGTGCCAGCAGCTCCGTGCGGGGTAACAATGAGCAGTTCTTC; len: 14; d_gene: -; abundance: -; v_gene: TRBV12-1; j_gene: TRBJ2-1
CDR3aa: CASSRGWGQETQYF; CDR3nt: TGTGCCAGCAGCCGAGGGTGGGGACAAGAGACCCAGTACTTC; len: 14; d_gene: -; abundance: -; v_gene: TRBV7-9; j_gene: TRBJ2-5
CDR3aa: CASSLGLGREAFF; CDR3nt: TGTGCCAGCAGCTTAGGGTTAGGGCGGGAAGCTTTCTTT; len: 13; d_gene: -; abundance: -; v_gene: TRBV11-2; j_gene: TRBJ1-1
CDR3aa: CAIRSPLINEQFF; CDR3nt: TGTGCCATCAGATCACCTCTTATCAATGAGCAGTTCTTC; len: 13; d_gene: -; abundance: once; v_gene: TRBV10-3; j_gene: TRBJ2-1
CDR3aa: CASSFWSGGSYEQYF; CDR3nt: TGTGCCAGCAGCTTTTGGAGCGGAGGCTCCTACGAGCAGTACTTC; len: 15; d_gene: -; abundance: -; v_gene: TRBV7-2; j_gene: TRBJ2-7
CDR3aa: CASRRTGGDGTQYF; CDR3nt: TGTGCCAGCAGACGGACAGGGGGCGATGGGACCCAGTACTTC; len: 14; d_gene: TRBD1; abundance: -; v_gene: TRBV11-2; j_gene: TRBJ2-5
CDR3aa: CASSQLGAGEEKLFF; CDR3nt: TGCGCCAGCAGCCAACTCGGGGCAGGGGAAGAAAAACTGTTTTTT; len: 15; d_gene: -; abundance: -; v_gene: TRBV4-1; j_gene: TRBJ1-4
CDR3aa: CASSRGGGGYGYTF; CDR3nt: TGTGCCAGCAGTCGGGGCGGGGGAGGCTATGGCTACACCTTC; len: 14; d_gene: -; abundance: -; v_gene: TRBV27; j_gene: TRBJ1-2
CDR3aa: CASSALILASTDTQYF; CDR3nt: TGTGCCAGCAGCGCGCTCATACTTGCTAGCACAGATACGCAGTATTTT; len: 16; d_gene: -; abundance: -; v_gene: TRBV9; j_gene: TRBJ2-3
CDR3aa: CASSPMEGSGHTEAFF; CDR3nt: TGTGCCAGCTCACCCATGGAGGGGTCAGGGCACACTGAAGCTTTCTTT; len: 16; d_gene: -; abundance: -; v_gene: TRBV18; j_gene: TRBJ1-1
CDR3aa: CASSQDRGGTGELFF; CDR3nt: TGCGCCAGCAGCCAGGACAGGGGAGGCACCGGGGAGCTGTTTTTT; len: 15; d_gene: TRBD1; abundance: -; v_gene: TRBV5-1; j_gene: TRBJ2-2
CDR3aa: CASSRSGNEKLFF; CDR3nt: TGTGCCAGTAGTAGATCAGGGAATGAAAAACTGTTTTTT; len: 13; d_gene: -; abundance: few; v_gene: TRBV19; j_gene: TRBJ1-4
CDR3aa: CASSASGDTQYF; CDR3nt: TGTGCCAGCAGCGCTAGCGGGGATACGCAGTATTTT; len: 12; d_gene: TRBD2; abundance: -; v_gene: TRBV9; j_gene: TRBJ2-3
CDR3aa: CASSVTSGRSYNEQFF; CDR3nt: TGTGCCAGCAGCGTCACTAGCGGGAGGAGCTACAATGAGCAGTTCTTC; len: 16; d_gene: TRBD2; abundance: -; v_gene: TRBV9; j_gene: TRBJ2-1
CDR3aa: CASSSDMNTEAFF; CDR3nt: TGTGCCAGCAGCTCGGATATGAACACTGAAGCTTTCTTT; len: 13; d_gene: -; abundance: -; v_gene: TRBV7-3; j_gene: TRBJ1-1
CDR3aa: CATSGDEQYF; CDR3nt: TGTGCCACCAGTGGGGACGAGCAGTACTTC; len: 10; d_gene: -; abundance: few; v_gene: TRBV28; j_gene: TRBJ2-7
CDR3aa: CASSQEPGLAGADTQYF; CDR3nt: TGCGCCAGCAGCCAAGAACCGGGACTAGCGGGAGCAGATACGCAGTATTTT; len: 17; d_gene: TRBD2; abundance: -; v_gene: TRBV4-1; j_gene: TRBJ2-3
CDR3aa: CASSYWLATNTGELFF; CDR3nt: TGTGCCAGCAGCTACTGGCTAGCGACAAACACCGGGGAGCTGTTTTTT; len: 16; d_gene: -; abundance: -; v_gene: TRBV7-9; j_gene: TRBJ2-2
CDR3aa: CASRGGTRVEAFF; CDR3nt: TGTGCCAGCAGAGGTGGGACACGGGTGGAAGCTTTCTTT; len: 13; d_gene: -; abundance: -; v_gene: TRBV28; j_gene: TRBJ1-1